The source of this T cell receptor beta chain is a study of memory CD4+ T cells and cytomegalovirus serostatus. Turning to the study itself: Donors were healthy Belgian adults, 10 or so CMV seropositive and around 23 seronegative. Whole-study findings and limits: Median bootstrapped AUC for CMV status was about 0.94 originally, approximately 0.93 US-trained.

TCRdb keeps only in-frame clones here, not all; method: immunoSEQ multiplex PCR. In the table there are 50,000 to 75,000 clones, around four fifths of which are singletons. The sort gate was single viable CD3+CD4+CD8-CD45RO+ cells for memory CD4+ T cells. Serostatus was set by detecting CMV pp150, pp28, p38, p52 IgG. Positive selection with CD4 microbeads enriched total CD4+ T cells. On this clone: Its antigen is currently unknown.

Looked up from germline, CDR1 is SGHNT and CDR2 is YENEEA. J gave up 2 bases and V 5 bases, and 7 bases lay outside the gene matches. The CDR3 has 16 residues. The gene calls are TRBV11-3 and TRBJ2-2; 8 bases agree with TRBD1. This TCR derives from an adult in good health and CMV-seronegative. Input material: memory CD4+ T cells from blood. This CDR3 is CASSTRTGFNTGELFF. The CDR3 nucleotides read TGTGCCAGCAGCACCCGGACAGGGTTTAACACCGGGGAGCTGTTTTTT. Filled out from reference TRBV11-3 and TRBJ2-2, the complete variable domain reads EAGVVQSPRYKIIEKKQPVAFWCNPISGHNTLYWYLQNLGQGPELLIRYENEEAVDDSQLPKDRFSAERLKGVDSTLKIQPAELGDSAVYLCASSTRTGFNTGELFFGEGSRLTVL.